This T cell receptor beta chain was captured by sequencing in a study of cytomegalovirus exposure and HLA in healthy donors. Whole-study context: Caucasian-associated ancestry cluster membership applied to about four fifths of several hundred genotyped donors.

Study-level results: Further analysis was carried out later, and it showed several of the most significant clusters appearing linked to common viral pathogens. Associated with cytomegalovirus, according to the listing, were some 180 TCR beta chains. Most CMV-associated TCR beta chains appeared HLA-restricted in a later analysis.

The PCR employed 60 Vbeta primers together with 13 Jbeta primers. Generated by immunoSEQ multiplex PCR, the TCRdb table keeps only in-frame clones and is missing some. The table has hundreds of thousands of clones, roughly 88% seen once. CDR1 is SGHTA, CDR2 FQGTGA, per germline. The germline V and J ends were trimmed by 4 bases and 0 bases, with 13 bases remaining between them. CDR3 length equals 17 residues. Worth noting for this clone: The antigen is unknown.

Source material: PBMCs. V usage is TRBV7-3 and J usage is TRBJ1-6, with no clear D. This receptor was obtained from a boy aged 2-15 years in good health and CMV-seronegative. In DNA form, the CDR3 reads TGTGCCAGCAGCTCCCTTGCAGTCCGCTCCTATAATTCACCCCTCCACTTT. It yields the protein CASSSLAVRSYNSPLHF.